Listed below are T cell receptor beta chains from one sample, sequenced in a study of long-term antiretroviral therapy in people with HIV. Sequenced by immunoSEQ multiplex PCR; TCRdb stores in-frame clones only, minus some. The sample carries approximately 18,000 clones, approximately 80% recorded once. The starting material was unsorted PBMCs, obtained 0.2 years after starting antiretroviral therapy. These receptors originate from a woman aged 40 to 55 with HIV. CDR3s include the opening cysteine and the closing phenylalanine or tryptophan. D genes are given only for firm matches. Clone size, where shown, is once, few, many, or a class for clones that have expanded.

J gene	clone size	D gene	V gene	CDR3 protein	CDR3 DNA
TRBJ2-5	NA	NA	TRBV5-1	CASSPSQGIETQYF	TGCGCCAGCAGCCCAAGCCAGGGGATAGAGACCCAGTACTTC
TRBJ2-7	NA	TRBD2	TRBV6-1	CASRGGLGRTYEQYF	TGTGCCAGCAGGGGGGGGTTAGGGAGAACCTACGAGCAGTACTTC
TRBJ2-7	few	NA	TRBV4-2	CASSHDLVLGGIYEQYF	TGTGCCAGCAGCCACGATTTGGTCTTAGGGGGGATCTACGAGCAGTACTTC
TRBJ1-3	few	NA	TRBV5-6	CASSFDSSRTIYF	TGTGCCAGCAGCTTCGACAGCTCTCGGACCATATATTTT
TRBJ2-7	NA	NA	TRBV5-1	CASSLAGSSYEQYF	TGCGCCAGCAGCTTGGCCGGGAGCTCCTACGAGCAGTACTTC
TRBJ2-3	NA	NA	TRBV5-1	CASSSPAGNTDTQYF	TGCGCCAGCAGCTCCCCGGCGGGGAACACAGATACGCAGTATTTT
TRBJ2-5	NA	TRBD2	TRBV7-9	CASSLHGSGTLQETQYF	TGTGCCAGCAGCTTACACGGCAGCGGGACCCTGCAAGAGACCCAGTACTTC
TRBJ1-3	NA	NA	TRBV4-1	CASSQPRTSGNTIYF	TGCGCCAGCAGCCAACCGCGTACCTCTGGAAACACCATATATTTT
TRBJ2-5	NA	NA	TRBV7-9	CASSLGAGVLETQYF	TGTGCCAGCAGCTTAGGGGCAGGAGTTCTAGAGACCCAGTACTTC
TRBJ2-7	NA	NA	TRBV19	CASSTVTDERGQSYYEQYF	TGTGCCAGTAGTACAGTGACCGATGAGCGAGGCCAATCCTATTACGAGCAGTACTTC
TRBJ2-3	few	NA	TRBV14	CASSHRQDTDTQYF	TGTGCCAGCAGCCATCGACAAGACACAGATACGCAGTATTTT
TRBJ1-2	NA	NA	TRBV4-3	CASSQDKANYGYTF	TGCGCCAGCAGCCAAGACAAAGCTAACTATGGCTACACCTTC
TRBJ1-2	NA	NA	TRBV6-5	CASSFSGSYGYTF	TGTGCCAGCAGTTTCTCCGGGAGCTATGGCTACACCTTC
TRBJ1-3	NA	NA	TRBV7-9	CASSLVGVSGNTIYF	TGTGCCAGCAGCTTAGTGGGGGTCTCTGGAAACACCATATATTTT
TRBJ1-2	few	NA	TRBV30	CAWSDYGYTF	TGTGCCTGGAGTGATTATGGCTACACCTTC
TRBJ2-1	few	NA	TRBV19	CASSIEGNEQFF	TGTGCCAGTAGTATAGAGGGTAATGAGCAGTTCTTC
TRBJ2-2	NA	TRBD2	TRBV19	CASRAGVNTGELFF	TGTGCCAGTCGGGCGGGAGTAAACACCGGGGAGCTGTTTTTT
TRBJ2-6	NA	NA	TRBV6-5	CASSVDRTGANVLTF	TGTGCCAGCAGTGTCGACAGGACCGGGGCCAACGTCCTGACTTTC
TRBJ2-3	NA	NA	TRBV6-4	CASSLSGSSTDTQYF	TGTGCCAGCAGTCTTAGCGGCTCTAGCACAGATACGCAGTATTTT
TRBJ2-7	NA	TRBD2	TRBV11-2	CASSLASGRTYEQYF	TGTGCCAGCAGCTTGGCTAGCGGGAGAACCTACGAGCAGTACTTC
TRBJ1-5	NA	NA	TRBV28	CASANPPHQPQHF	TGTGCCAGCGCGAACCCTCCTCATCAGCCCCAGCATTTT
TRBJ2-5	NA	TRBD2	TRBV5-4	CASSTQSSGGYQETQYF	TGTGCCAGCAGCACACAGTCTAGCGGGGGGTACCAAGAGACCCAGTACTTC
TRBJ1-2	NA	NA	TRBV6-5	CASSYAGSPFGYTF	TGTGCCAGCAGTTACGCAGGGAGCCCCTTTGGCTACACCTTC
TRBJ2-7	NA	NA	TRBV5-1	CASSSVTGPYEQYF	TGCGCCAGCAGCTCCGTTACCGGGCCTTACGAGCAGTACTTC
TRBJ1-4	NA	TRBD1	TRBV10-2	CASSLVGTGNEKLFF	TGCGCCAGCAGTTTAGTTGGGACAGGCAATGAAAAACTGTTTTTT
TRBJ2-2	NA	NA	TRBV27	CASSLDPRGGELFF	TGTGCCAGCAGTTTGGACCCGAGGGGCGGGGAGCTGTTTTTT
TRBJ1-4	NA	NA	TRBV6-5	CASSLTRTTKNEKLFF	TGTGCCAGCAGTTTGACGCGGACAACAAAAAATGAAAAACTGTTTTTT
TRBJ2-6	NA	TRBD1	TRBV10-2	CASAPRTPGQGAAGANVLTF	TGCGCCAGCGCCCCTCGTACTCCGGGACAGGGGGCCGCTGGGGCCAACGTCCTGACTTTC
TRBJ2-2	NA	NA	TRBV2	CASRPGLQNTGELFF	TGTGCCAGCAGGCCGGGACTCCAGAACACCGGGGAGCTGTTTTTT
TRBJ1-2	NA	NA	TRBV30	CAWGRSSYGYTF	TGTGCCTGGGGGAGGTCTAGCTATGGCTACACCTTC
TRBJ2-7	NA	TRBD2	TRBV7-2	CASSILAGGYEQYF	TGTGCCAGCAGCATCCTAGCGGGGGGCTACGAGCAGTACTTC
TRBJ2-3	NA	NA	TRBV30	CAWSVKGGTDTQYF	TGTGCCTGGAGTGTAAAGGGGGGGACAGATACGCAGTATTTT
TRBJ1-5	NA	NA	TRBV5-6	CASSLVSAANQPQHF	TGTGCCAGCAGCTTGGTTTCGGCAGCTAATCAGCCCCAGCATTTT
TRBJ2-3	once	NA	TRBV30	CAWRRTSSTDTQYF	TGTGCCTGGAGGCGGACGTCTAGCACAGATACGCAGTATTTT
TRBJ2-5	NA	NA	TRBV6-5	CASSYGETQYF	TGTGCCAGCAGTTACGGGGAGACCCAGTACTTC
TRBJ1-3	NA	NA	TRBV6-5	CASMPSEISGNTIYF	TGTGCCAGCATGCCTTCAGAGATCTCTGGAAACACCATATATTTT
TRBJ2-7	NA	TRBD1	TRBV7-2	CASSIRGGGQGLIEQYF	TGTGCCAGCAGCATTAGGGGTGGGGGACAGGGGCTAATCGAGCAGTACTTC
TRBJ2-1	once	TRBD2	TRBV5-4	CASSLSLLAGGGSYNEQFF	TGTGCCAGCAGCTTGTCATTACTAGCGGGAGGAGGGTCCTACAATGAGCAGTTCTTC
TRBJ1-3	NA	NA	TRBV5-1	CASSRDTAGNTIYF	TGCGCCAGCAGCCGAGACACCGCTGGAAACACCATATATTTT
TRBJ1-2	once	NA	TRBV6-5	CASSPWKVDGYTF	TGTGCCAGCAGCCCCTGGAAGGTCGATGGCTACACCTTC
TRBJ1-6	NA	NA	TRBV6-6	CASSYSRDTYSPLHF	TGTGCCAGCAGTTACTCCCGGGACACTTATTCACCCCTCCACTTT
TRBJ1-2	few	NA	TRBV9	CASSGGRTLNYGYTF	TGTGCCAGCAGCGGGGGACGGACTCTTAACTATGGCTACACCTTC
TRBJ2-5	NA	NA	TRBV7-9	CASSLEVGTQETQYF	TGTGCCAGCAGCTTAGAGGTGGGAACCCAAGAGACCCAGTACTTC
TRBJ2-7	NA	TRBD2	TRBV5-6	CASSSGTSGRIGQYF	TGTGCCAGCAGCTCCGGGACTAGCGGCCGGATAGGGCAGTACTTC
TRBJ2-2	NA	NA	TRBV23-1	CASSCREPTNTGELFF	TGCGCCAGCAGTTGCCGGGAACCCACGAACACCGGGGAGCTGTTTTTT
TRBJ2-7	few	TRBD1	TRBV7-6	CASSSTLTGVEQYF	TGTGCCAGCAGCTCCACCTTGACAGGGGTCGAGCAGTACTTC
TRBJ2-5	NA	NA	TRBV4-1	CASSQEGETQYF	TGCGCCAGCAGCCAAGAAGGAGAGACCCAGTACTTC
TRBJ1-5	once	NA	TRBV4-2	CASSQDLGAVQPQHF	TGTGCCAGCAGCCAAGATCTGGGGGCTGTTCAGCCCCAGCATTTT
TRBJ2-1	NA	NA	TRBV5-1	CASSSDSAALGNEQFF	TGCGCCAGCAGCTCGGACTCAGCGGCCCTTGGCAATGAGCAGTTCTTC
TRBJ2-7	NA	NA	TRBV6-6	CASLGGGAGLAYEQYF	TGTGCCAGCTTGGGAGGAGGAGCAGGGCTGGCCTACGAGCAGTACTTC
TRBJ2-5	NA	TRBD1	TRBV29-1	CSVESSGQGIYGETQYF	TGCAGCGTTGAATCCTCGGGACAGGGGATTTATGGAGAGACCCAGTACTTC